This T cell receptor (beta chain) was documented in a study of cytomegalovirus exposure and HLA in healthy donors. Germline loops: CDR1 SGHRS, CDR2 YFSETQ. V was shortened by 0 bases and J by 0 bases, with 19 bases between the two germline ends. This CDR3 spans 20 amino acids. Of note for this clone: Its specificity is not known.

Study observations and caveats: Most TCR sequences were uncommon, yet certain public TCRs appeared in many donors.

It was with 60 Vbeta and 13 Jbeta primers that the PCR ran. Measured with immunoSEQ multiplex PCR; TCRdb has only the in-frame clones, and not every one. The table lists 130,000 or so clones. What was sequenced was PBMCs. This chain joins TRBV5-1 and TRBJ2-6, with TRBD1 as a possible D gene (5 bases). This TCR was recovered from a woman aged 40 to 50 in good health and CMV-seronegative. DNA of the CDR3: TGCGCCAGCAGCTTGGCCCCGACAGCACCAGGGCTCTCTGGGGCCAACGTCCTGACTTTC. Residues: CASSLAPTAPGLSGANVLTF.